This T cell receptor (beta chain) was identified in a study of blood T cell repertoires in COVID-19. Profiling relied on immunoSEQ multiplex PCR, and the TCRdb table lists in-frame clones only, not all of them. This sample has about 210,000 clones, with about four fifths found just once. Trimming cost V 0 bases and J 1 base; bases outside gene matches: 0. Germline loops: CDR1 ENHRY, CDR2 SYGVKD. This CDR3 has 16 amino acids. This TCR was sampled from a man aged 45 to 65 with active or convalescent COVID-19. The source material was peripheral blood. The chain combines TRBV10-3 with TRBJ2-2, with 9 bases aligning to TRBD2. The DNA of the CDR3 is TGTGCCATCAGTGAGTCGCGGGAGGGGAACACCGGGGAGCTGTTTTTT. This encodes CAISESREGNTGELFF.